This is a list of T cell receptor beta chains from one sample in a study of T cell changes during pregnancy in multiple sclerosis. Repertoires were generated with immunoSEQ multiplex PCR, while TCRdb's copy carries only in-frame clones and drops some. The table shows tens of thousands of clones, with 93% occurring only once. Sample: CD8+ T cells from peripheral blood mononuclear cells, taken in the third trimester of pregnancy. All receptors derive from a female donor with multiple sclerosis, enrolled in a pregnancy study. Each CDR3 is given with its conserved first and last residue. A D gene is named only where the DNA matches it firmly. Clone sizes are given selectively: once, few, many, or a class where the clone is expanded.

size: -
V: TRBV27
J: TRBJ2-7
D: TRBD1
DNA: TGTGCCAGCAGTTTATCACCAGGGGGATACGAGCAGTACTTC
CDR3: CASSLSPGGYEQYF

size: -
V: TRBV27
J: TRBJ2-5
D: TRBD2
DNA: TGTGCCAGCAGCTCGCCGGGACTAGATAACTTGGAGACCCAGTACTTC
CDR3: CASSSPGLDNLETQYF

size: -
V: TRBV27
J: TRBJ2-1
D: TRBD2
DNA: TGTGCCAGCAGTTCGGGACTAGTCCCGTACAATGAGCAGTTCTTC
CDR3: CASSSGLVPYNEQFF

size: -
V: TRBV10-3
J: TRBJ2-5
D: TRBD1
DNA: TGTGCCATGGGACAGGGAGAGACCCAGTACTTC
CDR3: CAMGQGETQYF

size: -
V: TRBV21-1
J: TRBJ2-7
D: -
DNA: TGTGCCAGCAGCAAAGCGCTGGGGACTAGCGGGGCCTACGAGCAGTACTTC
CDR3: CASSKALGTSGAYEQYF

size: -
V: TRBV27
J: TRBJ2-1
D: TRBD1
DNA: TGTGCCAGCAGTTTACGGACAGGGGGCTTCGATGAGCAGTTCTTC
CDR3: CASSLRTGGFDEQFF

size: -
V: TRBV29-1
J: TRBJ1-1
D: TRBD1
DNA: TGCAGCGTTGTCGGCGGCAGGGGGCTCACTGAAGCTTTCTTT
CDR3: CSVVGGRGLTEAFF

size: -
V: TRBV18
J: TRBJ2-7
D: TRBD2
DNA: TGTGCCAGCTCACCGATGGGCGGGAGTGGTTACGAGCAGTACTTC
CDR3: CASSPMGGSGYEQYF

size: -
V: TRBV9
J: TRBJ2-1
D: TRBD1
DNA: TGTGCCAGCAGCCCAAGCCGGGACAGCAGGAATGAGCAGTTCTTC
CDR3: CASSPSRDSRNEQFF

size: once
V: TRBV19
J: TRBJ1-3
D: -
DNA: TGTGCCAGTAAACAGGGAGCAAACACCATATATTTT
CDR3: CASKQGANTIYF

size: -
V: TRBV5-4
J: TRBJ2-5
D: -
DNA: TGTGCCAGCAGCTCAAGGGGTCGAGAGACCCAGTACTTC
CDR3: CASSSRGRETQYF

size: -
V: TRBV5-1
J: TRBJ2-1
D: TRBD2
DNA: TGCGCCAGCAGCTTGGTTGCGGGAGCCTACAATGAGCAGTTCTTC
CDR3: CASSLVAGAYNEQFF

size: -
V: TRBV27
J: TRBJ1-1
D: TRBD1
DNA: TGTGCCAGCAGTCCAGTGGACAGGGAGTCGAACACTGAAGCTTTCTTT
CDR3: CASSPVDRESNTEAFF

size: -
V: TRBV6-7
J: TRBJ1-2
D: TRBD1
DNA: TGTGCCAGCAGTTACTCGAGACAGGGGGGTGACTACACCTTC
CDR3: CASSYSRQGGDYTF

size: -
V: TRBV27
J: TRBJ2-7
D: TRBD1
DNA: TGTGCCAGCGCTTCTAAAGACAGGGCTTACGAGCAGTACTTC
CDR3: CASASKDRAYEQYF

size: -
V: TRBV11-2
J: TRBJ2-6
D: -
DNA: TGTGCCAGCAGCAGTGGGACATCGGATCTGACTAAGGCCAACGTCCTGACTTTC
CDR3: CASSSGTSDLTKANVLTF

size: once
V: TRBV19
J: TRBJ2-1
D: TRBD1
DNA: TGTGCCAGTAGTATGGGACAGGGCAATGAGCAGTTCTTC
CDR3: CASSMGQGNEQFF

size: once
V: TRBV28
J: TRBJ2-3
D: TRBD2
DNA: TGTGCCAGCAGATCCGGGACTAGCGGGGCAGATACGCAGTATTTT
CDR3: CASRSGTSGADTQYF

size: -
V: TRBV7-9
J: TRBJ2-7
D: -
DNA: TGTGCCAGCAGCCCCATAGACAGCTTCACCTACGAGCAGTACTTC
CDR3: CASSPIDSFTYEQYF

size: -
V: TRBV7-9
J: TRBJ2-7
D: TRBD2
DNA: TGTGCCAGCAGGTCCGGGACTAGCGGAGGGGAAACCTACGAGCAGTACTTC
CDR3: CASRSGTSGGETYEQYF

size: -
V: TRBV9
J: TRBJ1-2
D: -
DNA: TGTGCCAGCACCGAAACGGGAGGCGGCTACACCTTC
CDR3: CASTETGGGYTF

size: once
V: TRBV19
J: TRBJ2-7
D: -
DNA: TGTGCCAGTAGTTCAACCAGCGTACTTCCAGTTCCGACCTACGAGCAGTACTTC
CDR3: CASSSTSVLPVPTYEQYF

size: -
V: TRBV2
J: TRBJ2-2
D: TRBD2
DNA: TGTGCCAGCAGTGAAACAGGACTAGCGGGGACCGGGGAGCTGTTTTTT
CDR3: CASSETGLAGTGELFF

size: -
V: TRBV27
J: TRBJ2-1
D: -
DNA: TGTGCCAGCAGTTCCAGATCGCACAATGAGCAGTTCTTC
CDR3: CASSSRSHNEQFF

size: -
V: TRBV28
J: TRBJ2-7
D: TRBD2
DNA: TGTGCCAGCAGCCCGGGACTAGCGGGCGCCGAATACGAGCAGTACTTC
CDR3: CASSPGLAGAEYEQYF

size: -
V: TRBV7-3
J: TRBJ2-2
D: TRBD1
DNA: TGTGCCAGCAGCTTAATAGCAGGGGGCTTTGGCGGGGAGCTGTTTTTT
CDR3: CASSLIAGGFGGELFF

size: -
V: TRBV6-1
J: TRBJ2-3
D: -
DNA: TGTGCCAGCAGTGAGAGCCAGGGGACCACAGATACGCAGTATTTT
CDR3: CASSESQGTTDTQYF

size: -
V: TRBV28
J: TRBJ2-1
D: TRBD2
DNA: TGTGCCAGCAGCCTAGCGGTTGGTGAGCAGTTCTTC
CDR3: CASSLAVGEQFF

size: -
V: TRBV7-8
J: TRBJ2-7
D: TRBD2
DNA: TGTGCCAGCAGCTCGACTAGCGGGAGGGTCCCTTCCTACGAGCAGTACTTC
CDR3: CASSSTSGRVPSYEQYF

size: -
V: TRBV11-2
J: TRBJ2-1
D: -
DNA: TGTGCCAGCAGCCCAACCTACGGGAGAGTGAATGAGCAGTTCTTC
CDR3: CASSPTYGRVNEQFF

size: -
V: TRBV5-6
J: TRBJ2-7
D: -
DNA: TGTGCCAGCAGCTTAAAAGGCCAGGCAGGGTTATCCTACGAGCAGTACTTC
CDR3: CASSLKGQAGLSYEQYF

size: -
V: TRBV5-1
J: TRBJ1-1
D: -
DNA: TGCGCCAGCAGCTTCACGGGTGGCGACACTGAAGCTTTCTTT
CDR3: CASSFTGGDTEAFF

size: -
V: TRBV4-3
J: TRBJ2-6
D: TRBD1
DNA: TGCGCCAGCAGCCCGGACAGGGCCCCTGGGGCCAACGTCCTGACTTTC
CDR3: CASSPDRAPGANVLTF

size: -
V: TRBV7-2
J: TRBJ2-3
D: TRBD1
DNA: TGTGCCAGCAGCTATTGGACAGGGGGCACAGATACGCAGTATTTT
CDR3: CASSYWTGGTDTQYF

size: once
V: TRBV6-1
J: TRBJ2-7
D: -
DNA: TGTGCCAGCATACAGCCACTTCATTACGAGCAGTACTTC
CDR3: CASIQPLHYEQYF

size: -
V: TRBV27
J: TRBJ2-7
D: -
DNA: TGTGCCAGCAATCCCCAGGGACAACCCGAGCAGTACTTC
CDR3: CASNPQGQPEQYF

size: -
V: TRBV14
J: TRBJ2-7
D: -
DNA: TGTGCCAGCAGCCAAGAAGTGACTACGGACGAGCAGTACTTC
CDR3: CASSQEVTTDEQYF

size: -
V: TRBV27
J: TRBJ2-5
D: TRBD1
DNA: TGTGCCAGCAGGACAGGGGTACAAGAGACCCAGTACTTC
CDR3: CASRTGVQETQYF

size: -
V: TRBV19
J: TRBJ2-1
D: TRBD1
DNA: TGTGCCGCCGGGACAGGGGCCTACAATGAGCAGTTCTTC
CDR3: CAAGTGAYNEQFF

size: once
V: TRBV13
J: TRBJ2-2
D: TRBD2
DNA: TGTGCCAGCAGTCCCGGACTAGCGGGCTTGACCGGGGAGCTGTTTTTT
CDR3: CASSPGLAGLTGELFF

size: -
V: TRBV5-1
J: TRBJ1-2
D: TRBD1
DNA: TGCGCCAGCAGCTTGGCCGGGACAGAGTATGGCTACACCTTC
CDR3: CASSLAGTEYGYTF

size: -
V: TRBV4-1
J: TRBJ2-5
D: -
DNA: TGCGCCAGCAGCCCCGGGTCTAGCGTCCAAGAGACCCAGTACTTC
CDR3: CASSPGSSVQETQYF

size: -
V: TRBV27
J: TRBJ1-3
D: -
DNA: TGTGCCAGCAGTTTATCAACCGGAGCTGGAAACACCATATATTTT
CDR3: CASSLSTGAGNTIYF

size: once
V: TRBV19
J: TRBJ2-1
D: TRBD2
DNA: TGTGCCAGTAGTATAGCAGGGAGGGGATACATTGAGCAGTTCTTC
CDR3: CASSIAGRGYIEQFF

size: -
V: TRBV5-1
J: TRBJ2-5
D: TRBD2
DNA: TGCGCCAGCAGCTTGGCACTAGCGGGAGGGAAAGAGACCCAGTACTTC
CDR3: CASSLALAGGKETQYF

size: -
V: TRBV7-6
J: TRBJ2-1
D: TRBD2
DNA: TGTGCCAGCAGCTTCTCCGGGACTAGCGGGAGGTCCTATGAGCAGTTCTTC
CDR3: CASSFSGTSGRSYEQFF

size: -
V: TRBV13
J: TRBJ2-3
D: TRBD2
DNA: TGTGCCAGCAGCGGGGCGGGGGTAGCGGAGGCAGATACGCAGTATTTT
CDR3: CASSGAGVAEADTQYF

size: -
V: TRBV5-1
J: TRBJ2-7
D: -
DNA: TGCGCCAGCAGCCCGTGGCCAGGGGATAGCGAGCAGTACTTC
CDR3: CASSPWPGDSEQYF

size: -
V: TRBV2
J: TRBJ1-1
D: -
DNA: TGTGCCAGCAGTGCGGGGGTCCTGACGTCTGAAGCTTTCTTT
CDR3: CASSAGVLTSEAFF

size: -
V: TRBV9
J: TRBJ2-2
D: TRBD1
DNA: TGTGCCAGCAGCGTAGGGACAGGGGGCGCCGGGGAGCTGTTTTTT
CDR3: CASSVGTGGAGELFF

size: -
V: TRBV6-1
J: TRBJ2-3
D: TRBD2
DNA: TGTGCCAGCAGTATAGCGGGAGGGGTGGATACGCAGTATTTT
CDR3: CASSIAGGVDTQYF

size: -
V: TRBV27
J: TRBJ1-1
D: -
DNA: TGTGCCAGCAGTTTGCGAGGGGGGAACACTGAAGCTTTCTTT
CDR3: CASSLRGGNTEAFF